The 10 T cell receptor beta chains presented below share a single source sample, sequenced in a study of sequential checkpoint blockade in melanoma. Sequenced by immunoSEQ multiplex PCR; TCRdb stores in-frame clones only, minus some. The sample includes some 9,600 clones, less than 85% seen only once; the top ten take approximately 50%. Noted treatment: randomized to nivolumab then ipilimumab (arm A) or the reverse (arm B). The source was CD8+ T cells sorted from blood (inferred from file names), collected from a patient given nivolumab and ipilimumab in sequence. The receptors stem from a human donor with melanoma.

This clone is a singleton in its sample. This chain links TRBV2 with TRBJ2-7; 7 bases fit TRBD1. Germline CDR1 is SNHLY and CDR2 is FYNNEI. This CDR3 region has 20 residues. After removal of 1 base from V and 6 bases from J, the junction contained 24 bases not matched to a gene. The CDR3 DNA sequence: TGTGCCAGCAGTGAAGTCTGGAACGATCTCCGGGCTACAGGGGTACGCGAGCAGTACTTC. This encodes CASSEVWNDLRATGVREQYF.

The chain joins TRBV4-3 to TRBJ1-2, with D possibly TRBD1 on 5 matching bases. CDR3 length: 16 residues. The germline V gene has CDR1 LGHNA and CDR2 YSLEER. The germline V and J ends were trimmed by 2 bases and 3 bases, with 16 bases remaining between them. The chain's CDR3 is CASSQPAGRRDYGYTF. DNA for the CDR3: TGCGCCAGCAGCCAACCGGCGGGACGTAGAGACTATGGCTACACCTTC.

CDR3 sequence: CASSEGRVDQPQHF. In DNA, the CDR3 is TGTGCCAGCAGTGAAGGCAGGGTGGATCAGCCCCAGCATTTT. The V gene is TRBV6-1, the J gene TRBJ1-5; possible D gene TRBD1, 5 bases. There are 14 residues in the CDR3. The V gene's germline CDR1 is MNHNS and CDR2 SASEGT. The ends were cut back, 1 base at V and 5 bases at J, with 9 bases in the middle.

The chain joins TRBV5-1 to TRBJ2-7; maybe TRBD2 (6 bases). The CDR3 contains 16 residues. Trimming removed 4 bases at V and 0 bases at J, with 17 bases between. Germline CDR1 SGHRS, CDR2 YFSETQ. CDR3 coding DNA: TGCGCCAGCAGCGCGGTTGCGGGGCCTACCTCCTACGAGCAGTACTTC. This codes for CASSAVAGPTSYEQYF.

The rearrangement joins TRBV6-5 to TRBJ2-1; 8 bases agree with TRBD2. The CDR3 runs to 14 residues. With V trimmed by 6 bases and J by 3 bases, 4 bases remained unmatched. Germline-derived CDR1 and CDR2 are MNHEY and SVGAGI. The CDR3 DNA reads TGTGCCAGCAGCCCGGGGGGGCTCTACAATGAGCAGTTCTTC. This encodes CASSPGGLYNEQFF.

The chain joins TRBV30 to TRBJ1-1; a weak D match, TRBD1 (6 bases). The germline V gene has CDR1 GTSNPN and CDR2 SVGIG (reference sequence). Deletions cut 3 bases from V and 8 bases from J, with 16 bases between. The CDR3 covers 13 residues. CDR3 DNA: TGTGCCTGGAGGCCGGGACACCCGCCCGAAGCTTTCTTT. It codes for CAWRPGHPPEAFF.

The CDR3, as DNA: TGTGCCAGCAGTTCCGGGAGGGACGTTTCCTACGAGCAGTACTTC. Translated, it gives CASSSGRDVSYEQYF. This sequence joins TRBV6-5 and TRBJ2-7; 8 bases are shared with TRBD2. Germline V CDR1 and CDR2: MNHEY, SVGAGI. The CDR3 has 15 residues. V was clipped by 4 bases and J by 1 base; unmatched bases: 6.

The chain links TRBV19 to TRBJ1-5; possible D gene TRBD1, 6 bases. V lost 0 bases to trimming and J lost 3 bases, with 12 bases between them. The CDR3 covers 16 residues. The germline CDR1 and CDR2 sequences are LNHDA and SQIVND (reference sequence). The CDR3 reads CASSIDATGYNQPQHF. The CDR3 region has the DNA TGTGCCAGTAGTATAGACGCCACAGGGTACAATCAGCCCCAGCATTTT.

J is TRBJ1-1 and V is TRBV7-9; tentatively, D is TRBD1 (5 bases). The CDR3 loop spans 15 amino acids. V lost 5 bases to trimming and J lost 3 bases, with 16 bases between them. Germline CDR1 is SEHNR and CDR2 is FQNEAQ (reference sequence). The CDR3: CASSPRWGEDTEAFF. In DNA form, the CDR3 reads TGTGCCAGCAGCCCGCGATGGGGGGAAGACACTGAAGCTTTCTTT.

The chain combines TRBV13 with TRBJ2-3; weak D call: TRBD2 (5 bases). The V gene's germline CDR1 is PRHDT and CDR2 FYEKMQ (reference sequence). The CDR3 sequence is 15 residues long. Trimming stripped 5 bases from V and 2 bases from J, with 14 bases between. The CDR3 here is CASSGTRGTTDTQYF. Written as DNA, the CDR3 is TGTGCCAGCAGCGGAACCCGGGGTACCACAGATACGCAGTATTTT.